The sequence of this T cell receptor beta chain was determined in a study of blood T cell repertoires in COVID-19. Per the study methods: Amplified reference gene primers provided the basis for estimating nucleated cell counts. Clones were read by immunoSEQ multiplex PCR, and TCRdb kept only the in-frame ones, dropping some. The V and J calls and clone size were taken over from that table, and D and trimming were inferred from the DNA. The table has 60,000 to 85,000 clones, 80% to 90% seen once. J was trimmed by 8 bases and V by 8 bases; bases with no gene match: 7. The CDR3 has 13 residues. Germline V gives CDR1 LNHDA, CDR2 SQIVND (reference sequence).

Sequenced sample: peripheral blood. This chain connects TRBV19 to TRBJ1-3; TRBD1 aligns across 9 bases. The TCR sequence derives from a woman of 80 years or more with active or convalescent COVID-19. The CDR3: CASGQGKVHTIYF. CDR3 nucleotide sequence: TGTGCCAGTGGACAGGGGAAGGTACACACCATATATTTT. Full variable domain (missing parts from reference TRBV19 and TRBJ1-3): DGGITQSPKYLFRKEGQNVTLSCEQNLNHDAMYWYRQDPGQGLRLIYYSQIVNDFQKGDIAEGYSVSREKKESFPLTVTSAQKNPTAFYLCASGQGKVHTIYFGEGSWLTVV.